This paragraph reports one T cell receptor beta chain. The germline V and J ends were trimmed by 0 bases and 4 bases, with 14 bases remaining between them. This CDR3 spans 16 amino acids. Germline V lookup: CDR1 SGDLS, CDR2 YYNGEE. This specimen comes from a study of shared clonotypes between healthy human individuals. The protocol was immunoSEQ multiplex PCR, while the TCRdb copy is restricted to in-frame clones and leaves out a portion. Among about 2.4 million clones listed, around nine tenths were seen once. This clonotype originated in a man aged 18 to 35 in good health. This chain joins TRBV9 and TRBJ1-3; D not resolved. The sample was naive CD4+ T cells sorted from blood. Subset described: CD45RA+ positively selected. This CDR3 is CASSVGGHHLGNTIYF. The CDR3 DNA reads TGTGCCAGCAGCGTAGGCGGGCACCACTTGGGAAACACCATATATTTT.